This TCR beta chain was identified in a study of blood T cell repertoires in COVID-19 (dated by TCRdb to 2019 to 2021). For the study in its entirety: The collaborator samples originated in the United States, Italy and Spain and spanned the acute and convalescent phases of COVID-19. The repertoires were released in a freely available public database meant as a resource for research on the immune response to SARS-CoV-2. The samples were drawn from two sources: the first 160 participants of the ongoing ImmuneRACE study, and 1,254 subjects contributed by 6 global collaborators. Where available, HLA class I and class II types were taken from metadata supplied by the sample provider and were not determined by assay-based typing. A de-identified subject ID, COVID-19 status, age in years and sex were almost always included in the sample metadata. Subjects who had been exposed to COVID-19, were actively infected with it, or had recovered from it provided the deeply sampled blood TCRbeta repertoires that made up the dataset. The prospective study material was composed of cDNA or gDNA derived from T cells, B-cell-depleted T cells, or PBMCs.

The collaborating institutions used their own protocols to collect whole blood in K2EDTA tubes. Collaborator samples were shipped for TCRbeta analysis as frozen whole blood, isolated PBMCs, or DNA extracted from either sample type. On this clone: Its target antigen remains unknown. No quality values exist for individual bases; no much larger clone is one base distant.

TCRbeta CDR3 regions were amplified from genomic DNA by means of the immunoSEQ Assay, a bias-controlled multiplex PCR. The paper's data handling went like this. The number of nucleated cells in each sample was estimated from the amplification of reference gene primers within the assay. To quantify the absolute abundance of each unique TCRbeta CDR3 rearrangement, sequence reads were collapsed and filtered. Productive Simpson clonality was computed per sample as the square root of Simpson's diversity index over productive rearrangements. Here the immuneACCESS table is served through TCRdb, limited to in-frame sequences with V and J called. Missing clones are a known gap in these copies; in checked studies unresolved V genes cover under half, and the rest lacks a known reason. The D gene and trimming were derived from the DNA, and the V and J assignments and clone size from that table. This sample is represented by approximately 82,000 clones; approximately 82% of them were singletons. The ten largest clones capture 30% to 45% of the sample.

As encoded in the germline V gene, CDR1 is MNHNS while CDR2 is SASEGT. The CDR3 covers 14 residues, taking in both the cysteine and the phenylalanine. The only DNA kept is the CDR3, 42 bases in frame from the first base. V is clipped by 3 bases and J by 6 bases, and the sequence between their germline boundaries is 15 bases long. Overall results and qualifications from the work: The quantity of clinical and demographic metadata differed by source and by participant and was supplied without curation.

Source material: peripheral blood. This clonotype originated in a woman aged 65 to 85 with acute or convalescent COVID-19. Recombination connected TRBV6-1 to TRBJ2-7; a confident D gene designation cannot be given. The nucleotides are TGTGCCAGCAGTGACACCGGGTCGTTCGGCGAGCAGTACTTC. It codes for CASSDTGSFGEQYF.